Shown below are 6 T cell receptor beta chains from a single sample sequenced in a study of blood T cell repertoires in COVID-19. Libraries were prepared by immunoSEQ multiplex PCR; TCRdb keeps only in-frame clonotypes and omits some of them. The repertoire holds roughly 150,000 clones, with about 85% as singletons. The sequencing sample was made of PBMCs or T cells enriched from blood (not recorded which). These receptors were taken from a woman in her forties or fifties who had recovered from COVID-19.

The chain carries TRBV28 and TRBJ1-1; a weak D match, TRBD1 (6 bases). CDR1 is MDHEN, CDR2 SYDVKM, per germline. The CDR3 runs 16 residues. The V end was cut by 6 bases, the J end by 1 base, with 18 bases between. The CDR3 DNA reads TGTGCCAGCAGACCACGGACAGAGGCTTCGAACACTGAAGCTTTCTTT. Its translation is CASRPRTEASNTEAFF.

This clone appeared once. The chain uses TRBV5-4 and TRBJ2-7; TRBD1 aligns across 9 bases. The CDR3 has 15 amino acids. The V segment lost 0 bases and the J segment 3 bases; nucleotides outside the gene matches: 4. CDR1 SGHNT and CDR2 YYREEE come from the germline V gene (reference sequence). Written as DNA, the CDR3 is TGTGCCAGCAGCTTGGGGACAGGGGATTTCTACGAGCAGTACTTC. It encodes CASSLGTGDFYEQYF.

V gene TRBV18 combines with J gene TRBJ2-7; D not certain. Germline CDR1 is KGHSH and CDR2 is LQKENI. Between the trimmed V and J ends, which lost 6 bases and 7 bases, there was a span of 13 bases. The CDR3 is made up of 12 amino acids. The CDR3 DNA follows: TGTGCCAGCTCCCTAGTTAATGGAGAGCAGTACTTC. Translation: CASSLVNGEQYF.

The CDR3 DNA is TGTGCCAGCAGCCTACGACAGTACGAGAACACCGGGGAGCTGTTTTTT. It yields the protein CASSLRQYENTGELFF. The J gene is TRBJ2-2, the V gene TRBV9, with D tentatively TRBD1 (5 bases). CDR1 and CDR2 from the germline V gene are SGDLS and YYNGEE. The CDR3 consists of 16 residues. Trimming removed 4 bases at V and 1 base at J, with 14 bases between.

The chain couples TRBV7-8 to TRBJ1-2; TRBD1 agrees at 9 bases. Per the germline V gene, CDR1 is SGHVS and CDR2 is FQNEAQ. CDR3 length: 15 residues. The junction had 12 bases not matched to a gene; V was cut back by 5 bases and J by 8 bases. The CDR3 bases are TGTGCCAGCAGCCTGACAGTTGGGACAGGGAGAGGCTACACCTTC. Residues: CASSLTVGTGRGYTF.

The rearrangement uses TRBV6-2 or TRBV6-3 and TRBJ2-7; D gene unclear. From germline, CDR1 is MNHEY and CDR2 SVGEGT. Trimming shortened V by 2 bases and J by 3 bases, and 5 bases separated the two germline ends. CDR3 length equals 12 residues. CDR3 loop: CASSYQFYEQYF. The CDR3 coding sequence is TGTGCCAGCAGTTACCAATTCTACGAGCAGTACTTC.